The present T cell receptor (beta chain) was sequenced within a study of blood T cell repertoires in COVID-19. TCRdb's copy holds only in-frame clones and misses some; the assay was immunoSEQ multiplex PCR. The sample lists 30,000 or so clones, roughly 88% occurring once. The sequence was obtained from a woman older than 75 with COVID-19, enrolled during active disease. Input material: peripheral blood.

The CDR3 DNA sequence: TGTGCCAGCAGTTACCGCCAGGGAAGTGGCTACACCTTC. This codes for CASSYRQGSGYTF. The chain joins TRBV6-5 to TRBJ1-2; possible D gene TRBD1, 5 bases. Looked up from germline, CDR1 is MNHEY and CDR2 is SVGAGI. V lost 2 bases to trimming and J lost 7 bases, with 11 bases between them. The CDR3 extends over 13 amino acids.